The sequence of this T cell receptor beta chain was determined in a study of Graves' ophthalmopathy and Graves' hyperthyroidism. The sequenced template was RNA, covering the TCR beta CDR3 region. Scientists carried out first-round RT-PCR using HTBI primers and then a second-round multiplex PCR. MiXCR, applied by TCRdb to the multiplex PCR reads, yields one record per CDR3 protein. The profile shows 500,000 to 700,000 distinct CDR3 sequences, about 24% of them singletons. This CDR3 has 15 residues. The V end was cut by 0 bases, the J end by 2 bases, with 8 bases between. Germline V CDR1 and CDR2: LGHNA, YNFKEQ.

The sample taken for sequencing was peripheral blood. The rearrangement uses TRBV4-2 and TRBJ1-5; D unresolved. The receptor was isolated from a young woman with stable Graves' hyperthyroidism. Some clones in this sample may be carry-over from other donors' samples. This CDR3 reads CASSQESQGNQPQHF. The DNA for the CDR3 is TGTGCCAGCAGCCAAGAAAGTCAGGGCAATCAGCCCCAGCATTTT.